This T cell receptor beta chain was recovered during a study of shared clonotypes between healthy human individuals. Study-wide results and limits: Deeper or shallower sequencing was expected to change how clonotypes are shared among donors. The study's rarefaction showed incomplete sorted-subset sequencing despite large depth.

Measured with immunoSEQ multiplex PCR; TCRdb has only the in-frame clones, and not every one. The sample lists 600,000 or so clones; roughly 98% were seen once. CDR1 is SEHNR and CDR2 is FQNEAQ in the germline V gene (reference sequence). This CDR3 spans 12 amino acids. This clone was counted once. Its antigen remains unidentified. A read error may account for a junction end that differs from germline. CD45RO negativity and positive selection for CCR7 defined naive CD8 cells, a population that excluded terminally differentiated effector memory CD45RA+ cells. This sequence was found in a man aged 25 to 40 in good health. V gene TRBV7-9 combines with J gene TRBJ2-7; TRBD2 matches 8 bases. Sequenced material: naive CD8+ T cells sorted from blood. The DNA of the CDR3 is TGTGCCAGCAGCCAAAGTGCGGGGGGCAAGGACTTC. Translation: CASSQSAGGKDF.